These T cell receptor beta chains were read from a single sample in a study of OX40 agonist ivuxolimab in advanced cancers. Sequencing was performed with immunoSEQ multiplex PCR; in TCRdb, only in-frame clones are kept and a portion is missing. The profile shows nearly 55,000 clones, 84% of them singletons. Sequenced here: CD4+ or CD8+ T cells sorted from blood, sampled in a trial of the OX40 agonist ivuxolimab. These receptors were collected from an adult with an advanced solid tumor such as melanoma, head and neck, liver or kidney cancer. Both conserved end residues are part of each CDR3. The D gene is left open where the match is weak. The size of a clone is reported for some rows only, either as once, few or many, or as a class for expanded clones.

size: once; D: TRBD2; V: TRBV4-1; J: TRBJ2-4; DNA: TGCGCCAGCAGCCCCGGAGAGGCTAGCGGGAGGGCCAAAAACATTCAGTACTTC; CDR3: CASSPGEASGRAKNIQYF
size: .; D: TRBD1; V: TRBV19; J: TRBJ2-7; DNA: TGTGCCAGTACTGGGACAGGGGGCTACGAGCAGTACTTC; CDR3: CASTGTGGYEQYF
size: .; D: .; V: TRBV4-3; J: TRBJ2-6; DNA: TGCGCCAGCAGCCAAGATTTGCCGGGCAGGGTTGGCTCTGGGGCCAACGTCCTGACTTTC; CDR3: CASSQDLPGRVGSGANVLTF
size: .; D: TRBD2; V: TRBV9; J: TRBJ2-1; DNA: TGTGCCAGCAGCGTGGCTTGGACTAGCGGGATACTGTGGAATGAGCAGTTCTTC; CDR3: CASSVAWTSGILWNEQFF
size: .; D: .; V: TRBV21-1; J: TRBJ2-3; DNA: TGTGCCAGCAGCAAAGTAGGCAGACCCCAGGATACGCAGTATTTT; CDR3: CASSKVGRPQDTQYF
size: .; D: .; V: TRBV2; J: TRBJ1-4; DNA: TGTGCCAGCAGTGACCCCAGAGATCTCTCGGGTAATGAAAAACTGTTTTTT; CDR3: CASSDPRDLSGNEKLFF
size: .; D: .; V: TRBV28; J: TRBJ2-3; DNA: TGTGCCAGCAGTTTTACAGATACGCAGTATTTT; CDR3: CASSFTDTQYF
size: .; D: TRBD2; V: TRBV11-2; J: TRBJ2-7; DNA: TGTGCCAGCAGCCAGGCAAGCGGGAGAGGCCACGAGCAGTACTTC; CDR3: CASSQASGRGHEQYF
size: .; D: .; V: TRBV4-1; J: TRBJ2-7; DNA: TGCGCCAGCAGCCCGACACCGGGACTGGGCCTATACGAGCAGTACTTC; CDR3: CASSPTPGLGLYEQYF
size: .; D: .; V: TRBV7-2; J: TRBJ1-5; DNA: TGTGCCAGCAGCTTCGCGGGGATTCAGCCCCAGCATTTT; CDR3: CASSFAGIQPQHF
size: .; D: TRBD1; V: TRBV7-2; J: TRBJ2-6; DNA: TGTGCCAGCAGCCCACGGACAGGGGCTGGGGCCAACGTCCTGACTTTC; CDR3: CASSPRTGAGANVLTF
size: .; D: .; V: TRBV14; J: TRBJ1-4; DNA: TGTGCCAGCAGCCTTACACTGATCGGAGGACTGTTTTTT; CDR3: CASSLTLIGGLFF
size: .; D: .; V: TRBV27; J: TRBJ2-2; DNA: TGTGCCAGCAGTTTATCGGTCCGGCGGACCTCGGGGACCGGGGAGCTGTTTTTT; CDR3: CASSLSVRRTSGTGELFF
size: .; D: .; V: TRBV4-1; J: TRBJ2-7; DNA: TGCGCCAGCAGCCAAGTTGACCGAACCTACGAGCAGTACTTC; CDR3: CASSQVDRTYEQYF
size: .; D: TRBD1; V: TRBV6-5; J: TRBJ2-7; DNA: TGTGCCAGCAGTACCCCGGACAGGGTCTACGAGCAGTACTTC; CDR3: CASSTPDRVYEQYF
size: .; D: TRBD2; V: TRBV7-2; J: TRBJ2-1; DNA: TGTGCCAGCAGCTTAGTTCCTAGTACTAGCGGAGAGCAGTTCTTC; CDR3: CASSLVPSTSGEQFF
size: .; D: .; V: TRBV27; J: TRBJ1-6; DNA: TGTGCCAGCAAGGTGGCAGGACGGGAGTCACCCCTCCACTTT; CDR3: CASKVAGRESPLHF
size: .; D: .; V: TRBV6-5; J: TRBJ1-1; DNA: TGTGCCAGCAGTCACGACAGAGAAGCTTTCTTT; CDR3: CASSHDREAFF
size: few; D: .; V: TRBV13; J: TRBJ2-7; DNA: TGTGCCAGCAGCTTAGGACAGGCATACTTGAGCTCCTACGAGCAGTACTTC; CDR3: CASSLGQAYLSSYEQYF
size: .; D: .; V: TRBV27; J: TRBJ2-3; DNA: TGTGCCAGCAGGCCACAGGGTTACACAGATACGCAGTATTTT; CDR3: CASRPQGYTDTQYF
size: .; D: .; V: TRBV19; J: TRBJ2-2; DNA: TGTGCCGGCCTTGGGGTAGCCACCGGGGAGCTGTTTTTT; CDR3: CAGLGVATGELFF
size: .; D: .; V: TRBV7-8; J: TRBJ2-1; DNA: TGTGCCTCCGGGGAGATGGGTAGAAGCAATGAGCAGTTCTTC; CDR3: CASGEMGRSNEQFF
size: .; D: TRBD2; V: TRBV7-9; J: TRBJ2-3; DNA: TGTGCCAGCAGCTTGGGTTTAGCGGGAGGACCCACAGATACGCAGTATTTT; CDR3: CASSLGLAGGPTDTQYF
size: .; D: .; V: TRBV29-1; J: TRBJ2-3; DNA: TGCAGCGTTGCTAGGGATACGCAGTATTTT; CDR3: CSVARDTQYF
size: once; D: .; V: TRBV18; J: TRBJ1-1; DNA: TGTGCCAGCTCACCACTTGCGGCGATGAACACTGAAGCTTTCTTT; CDR3: CASSPLAAMNTEAFF
size: .; D: .; V: TRBV7-2; J: TRBJ2-7; DNA: TGTGCCAGCAGCTTGGGGCTCCACGGCGGTTACGAGCAGTACTTC; CDR3: CASSLGLHGGYEQYF
size: .; D: .; V: TRBV7-3; J: TRBJ2-2; DNA: TGTGCCAGCAGCTTCGATGGCACCGGGGAGCTGTTTTTT; CDR3: CASSFDGTGELFF
size: .; D: TRBD1; V: TRBV25-1; J: TRBJ2-1; DNA: TGTGCCAGCAGTGAAAGAAAGGGACAGGGTTACAATGAGCAGTTCTTC; CDR3: CASSERKGQGYNEQFF
size: once; D: .; V: TRBV7-2; J: TRBJ2-1; DNA: TGTGCCAGCAGCCCTTTACGAGGGCCCGCTAAAAACAATGAGCAGTTCTTC; CDR3: CASSPLRGPAKNNEQFF
size: .; D: .; V: TRBV5-4; J: TRBJ2-1; DNA: TGTGCCAGCAGCCCAGTAGGGGAGAATGAGCAGTTCTTC; CDR3: CASSPVGENEQFF
size: few; D: TRBD1; V: TRBV5-4; J: TRBJ2-5; DNA: TGTGCCAGCAGCTTGACAGGGGGAGAGACCCAGTACTTC; CDR3: CASSLTGGETQYF
size: .; D: TRBD1; V: TRBV5-1; J: TRBJ1-4; DNA: TGCGCCAGCAGCTTGGATTCGACAGGGGAGGCTGAAAAACTGTTTTTT; CDR3: CASSLDSTGEAEKLFF
size: .; D: .; V: TRBV7-2; J: TRBJ2-7; DNA: TGTGCCAGTTCGAGAGGGCTACAGCAGTACTTC; CDR3: CASSRGLQQYF
size: .; D: .; V: TRBV25-1; J: TRBJ2-1; DNA: TGTGCCAGCAGCCCCAGGACTGGCGAGCAGTTCTTC; CDR3: CASSPRTGEQFF
size: .; D: .; V: TRBV7-9; J: TRBJ2-5; DNA: TGTGCCAGCAGTTTCTACAGGGTTGAGGAGACCCAGTACTTC; CDR3: CASSFYRVEETQYF
size: .; D: .; V: TRBV6-6; J: TRBJ1-6; DNA: TGTGCCAGCAGCCAACAGGGACCACATAATTCACCCCTCCACTTT; CDR3: CASSQQGPHNSPLHF
size: few; D: .; V: TRBV5-5; J: TRBJ2-5; DNA: TGTGCCAGCAGTACTAGGCAGGAGACCCAGTACTTC; CDR3: CASSTRQETQYF
size: few; D: .; V: TRBV11-2; J: TRBJ1-1; DNA: TGTGCCAGCAGTCCTCAACCGAACACTGAAGCTTTCTTT; CDR3: CASSPQPNTEAFF
size: .; D: .; V: TRBV5-6; J: TRBJ2-2; DNA: TGTGCCAGCAGCCTTGGGCCCCGAGACGGGGAGCTGTTTTTT; CDR3: CASSLGPRDGELFF
size: once; D: .; V: TRBV7-8; J: TRBJ1-5; DNA: TGTGCCAGCAGCTTAGCTCATTCGGTAAATCAGCCCCAGCATTTT; CDR3: CASSLAHSVNQPQHF
size: .; D: .; V: TRBV28; J: TRBJ1-5; DNA: TGTGCCAGCAGTTTATTATCTGGGGCCCCTCAGCCCCAGCATTTT; CDR3: CASSLLSGAPQPQHF
size: .; D: TRBD1; V: TRBV7-9; J: TRBJ2-3; DNA: TGTGCCAGCAGCAGGGACAGGGATTGGGATACGCAGTATTTT; CDR3: CASSRDRDWDTQYF
size: .; D: .; V: TRBV9; J: TRBJ2-3; DNA: TGTGCCAGCAGCGTTCAAGGGGTCGATACGCAGTATTTT; CDR3: CASSVQGVDTQYF
size: .; D: .; V: TRBV9; J: TRBJ2-3; DNA: TGTGCCAGCTCCGAATCACAGGAGGGCACAGATACGCAGTATTTT; CDR3: CASSESQEGTDTQYF
size: .; D: TRBD1; V: TRBV5-1; J: TRBJ2-5; DNA: TGCGCCAGCAGCCCCTCAGGGGGAAGAGAGACCCAGTACTTC; CDR3: CASSPSGGRETQYF
size: .; D: .; V: TRBV5-1; J: TRBJ2-1; DNA: TGCGCCAGCAGCTTGATCACTGTCTCCTACAATGAGCAGTTCTTC; CDR3: CASSLITVSYNEQFF
size: .; D: TRBD2; V: TRBV28; J: TRBJ2-7; DNA: TGTGCCAGCAGTCGTCCCGGGACTAGTCTATCCTACGAGCAGTACTTC; CDR3: CASSRPGTSLSYEQYF
size: .; D: .; V: TRBV27; J: TRBJ2-1; DNA: TGTGCCAGCAGTGTAGATGCGGGGCCCTATGAGCAGTTCTTC; CDR3: CASSVDAGPYEQFF
size: once; D: .; V: TRBV7-2; J: TRBJ2-7; DNA: TGTGCCAGCAGCCGGGGGACCTACGAGCAGTACTTC; CDR3: CASSRGTYEQYF
size: .; D: TRBD2; V: TRBV5-1; J: TRBJ2-1; DNA: TGCGCCAGCAGCTTGGCTAGCGGACCCTACAATGAGCAGTTCTTC; CDR3: CASSLASGPYNEQFF
size: .; D: .; V: TRBV19; J: TRBJ1-1; DNA: TGTGCCAGTGCTTACAGTGTGAACACTGAAGCTTTCTTT; CDR3: CASAYSVNTEAFF
size: few; D: .; V: TRBV6-1; J: TRBJ2-3; DNA: TGTGCCAGCAGTGAAGCGGCAGATACGCAGTATTTT; CDR3: CASSEAADTQYF
size: .; D: .; V: TRBV7-2; J: TRBJ1-2; DNA: TGTGCCAGCAGCTTTGGGGACTCCTATGGCTACACCTTC; CDR3: CASSFGDSYGYTF
size: .; D: .; V: TRBV5-4; J: TRBJ2-3; DNA: TGTGCCAGCAGCTTGTCAGAGCTCGTGAGCACAGATACGCAGTATTTT; CDR3: CASSLSELVSTDTQYF
size: .; D: TRBD2; V: TRBV14; J: TRBJ2-7; DNA: TGTGCCAGCAGCCGAAGACTAGCGGGAGGGGGGTACGAGCAGTACTTC; CDR3: CASSRRLAGGGYEQYF
size: .; D: .; V: TRBV21-1; J: TRBJ2-7; DNA: TGTGCCAGCAGCAAAGCGCGGGGACAGGGTCCCCACGAGCAGTACTTC; CDR3: CASSKARGQGPHEQYF
size: .; D: .; V: TRBV11-2; J: TRBJ1-1; DNA: TGTGCCAGCACTCCCCGGCAGCTTACGAACACTGAAGCTTTCTTT; CDR3: CASTPRQLTNTEAFF
size: .; D: .; V: TRBV7-9; J: TRBJ1-2; DNA: TGTGCCAGCAGTACGAGGGGGGCCCCCATCTATGGCTACACCTTC; CDR3: CASSTRGAPIYGYTF
size: .; D: .; V: TRBV7-9; J: TRBJ1-2; DNA: TGTGCCAGCAGCTTAAAGGGGCATGGCTACACCTTC; CDR3: CASSLKGHGYTF